These 18 T cell receptor beta chains were all obtained from the same sample, sequenced in a study of tumor-infiltrating lymphocytes in primary liver carcinoma. Reverse transcription of roughly 0.5 ug total RNA with a constant-region primer produced TCR beta cDNA. The TCR beta library was amplified through three nested multiplex PCR rounds in a modified ARM-PCR procedure. TRBV1-TRBV30 forward primers paired with a C-beta reverse primer were used in the first two PCR rounds, which ran about 11 cycles each. Using its own MiXCR run on the multiplex PCR reads, TCRdb lists one record per CDR3 protein. The sample yields roughly 78,000 distinct CDR3 sequences, over 70% seen once. Both RNA and DNA were isolated together from roughly 20-30 mg of bulk tissue that had not been sorted. The material sequenced was liver tumor tissue from sampling region 4. The sample's subset: tumor region T4, right-lateral pole. The receptors derive from a woman aged 55-70 years with primary liver carcinoma and hepatitis B virus infection.

The J gene is TRBJ2-3, the V gene TRBV25-1; 7 bases map to TRBD2. J was trimmed by 3 bases and V by 6 bases; bases with no gene match: 12. This CDR3 spans 16 amino acids. Per germline, CDR1 MGHDK and CDR2 SYGVNS. The CDR3 here is CASSPIGGAGTDTQYF. As DNA, the CDR3 is TGTGCCAGCAGCCCCATTGGGGGAGCGGGAACAGATACGCAGTATTTT. The full variable domain, completed using reference TRBV25-1 and TRBJ2-3, is EADIYQTPRYLVIGTGKKITLECSQTMGHDKMYWYQQDPGMELHLIHYSYGVNSTEKGDLSSESTVSRIRTEHFPLTLESARPSHTSQYLCASSPIGGAGTDTQYFGPGTRLTVL.

The V gene is TRBV6-5, the J gene TRBJ2-5; D is unclear. Per germline, CDR1 MNHEY and CDR2 SVGAGI. Trimming shortened V by 6 bases and J by 7 bases, and 15 bases separated the two germline ends. This CDR3 is built from 13 residues. CDR3 bases: TGTGCCAGCAGGGCCACAGAAACGGGGACCCAGTACTTC. Translation: CASRATETGTQYF.

Turning to this clonotype: A read error may produce the germline difference seen at one junction end. V gene TRBV6-1 combines with J gene TRBJ2-7; D unresolved. The V gene's germline CDR1 is MNHNS and CDR2 SASEGT. CDR3 length: 13 amino acids. The CDR3 bases are TGTGCCAGCAACATCTTTGATGTCGACGAGCAGTATTTC. Translation: CASNIFDVDEQYF.

This clonotype has just a few counts. It may be a read error: a sequence one base away is much more abundant. V and J are TRBV29-1 and TRBJ1-6; a weak D match, TRBD1 (5 bases). There are 13 residues in the CDR3. V gave up 4 bases and J gave up 7 bases, with 11 bases separating them. Germline values: CDR1 SQVTM, CDR2 ANQGSEA. CDR3 coding DNA: TGCAGCGTTGGCGACGGGGCAAATTCACCCCTCCACTTT. It codes for CSVGDGANSPLHF.

Comments on this clonotype: Germline and junction disagree at one end, which may indicate a read error. This sequence joins TRBV29-1 and TRBJ2-1; D perhaps matches TRBD1 (6 bases). The germline CDR1 and CDR2 sequences are SQVTM and ANQGSEA. The CDR3 covers 13 residues. The CDR3 nucleotides read TGCAGCGTTGAGTGTACAGGGTACAATGAGCGGTTCTTC. It encodes CSVECTGYNERFF.

Notes on this clonotype: An end of the junction does not agree with germline; a read error may underlie this. This CDR3 is CVSSSLAGEQYF. The CDR3, as DNA: TGCGTCAGCAGCTCCCTGGCGGGAGAGCAGTACTTC. This chain links TRBV5-1 with TRBJ2-7; D is possibly TRBD2 (6 bases). The CDR3 has 12 residues. The germline V gene encodes CDR1 SGHRS and CDR2 YFSETQ.

As concerns this clonotype: Just one base apart from a much larger clone, this may be a read error. Here the CDR3 omits its conserved ending phenylalanine or tryptophan, so a read error is the likely source. The chain employs TRBV14 and TRBJ2-2; 8 bases map to TRBD2. The J segment lost 6 bases and the V segment lost 4 bases, leaving 4 bases of the junction unmatched. CDR3 size: 14 residues. Germline V gene lookup returns CDR1 SGHDN and CDR2 FVKESK. The CDR3 region is CASSLGLVAGELFI. DNA for the CDR3: TGTGCCAGCAGCCTGGGACTAGTGGCCGGGGAGCTGTTTATT.

This clonotype occurred many times. J is TRBJ2-6 and V is TRBV28, with 7 bases aligning to TRBD2. Germline V gene lookup returns CDR1 MDHEN and CDR2 SYDVKM. V shed 7 bases, J shed 1 base, and the junction held 4 bases outside the gene matches. The CDR3 loop spans 15 amino acids. In DNA, the CDR3 is TGTGCCAGCACGCCGGGAGGATCTGGGGCCAACGTCCTGACTTTC. This encodes CASTPGGSGANVLTF.

At least ten counts were recorded for this clonotype. The rearrangement uses TRBV6-1 and TRBJ2-1, with D perhaps matching TRBD2 (5 bases). V was cut by 3 bases and J by 7 bases, with 13 bases left in between. CDR1 MNHNS and CDR2 SASEGT come from the germline V gene. The CDR3 runs to 14 residues. CDR3 in DNA: TGTGCCAGCAGTGAGGTGAGGGCCTTGAATGAGCAGTTCTTC. Amino acid sequence: CASSEVRALNEQFF.

This clonotype showed up just once. A much larger clone sits a single nucleotide away, making a read error possible. This sequence joins TRBV7-9 and TRBJ1-3, with TRBD1 identical over 12 bases. Per germline, CDR1 SEHNR and CDR2 FQNEAQ (reference sequence). The junction had 11 bases not matched to a gene; V was cut back by 5 bases and J by 3 bases. The CDR3 has 18 amino acids. This CDR3 reads CASSTPWDRGQYGNTIYF. CDR3 coding DNA: TGTGCCAGCAGCACGCCTTGGGACAGGGGGCAATATGGAAACACCATATATTTT. Variable domain in full (rest from reference TRBV7-9 and TRBJ1-3): DTGVSQNPRHKITKRGQNVTFRCDPISEHNRLYWYRQTLGQGPEFLTYFQNEAQLEKSRLLSDRFSAERPKGSFSTLEIQRTEQGDSAMYLCASSTPWDRGQYGNTIYFGEGSWLTVV.

Comment on this clonotype: Compared with germline, one end of the junction differs, possibly owing to a read error. The chain recombines TRBV11-2 with TRBJ1-2; a possible D gene is TRBD1 (5 bases). Germline CDR1 SGHAT, CDR2 FQNNGV. The CDR3 covers 15 residues. The CDR3 nucleotides read TGTGCCAGCAGCTTAGGGCCTTCAGGGTGCTATGGGTACACCTTC. Encoded protein: CASSLGPSGCYGYTF.

About this clonotype: A read error is likely, as this CDR3 ends without the conserved phenylalanine or tryptophan. J is TRBJ2-3 and V is TRBV11-2, with TRBD2 matching over 10 bases. The CDR3 has 17 amino acids. Germline V gene data show CDR1 as SGHAT and CDR2 as FQNNGV. The CDR3 loop reads CVSSLGGLAYTSDTQYL. The CDR3 nucleotides are TGTGTCAGCAGCTTAGGGGGACTAGCGTACACGTCAGATACGCAGTATTTG.

As regards this clonotype: A read error may explain this, as a much larger clone is one base away. This chain connects TRBV30 to TRBJ2-7; 7 nucleotides match TRBD2. The CDR3 length is 14 residues. The V segment lost 3 bases and the J segment 1 base; nucleotides outside the gene matches: 6. Germline CDR1 and CDR2: GTSNPN and SVGIG (reference sequence). The CDR3 is CAWRSPGLSYEQYF. CDR3 sequence (DNA): TGTGCCTGGAGGTCACCGGGACTATCCTACGAGCAGTACTTC.

This clonotype was counted a few times. Possible read error: a much larger clone is one base away. The rearrangement uses TRBV5-1 and TRBJ2-3; no clear D gene. This CDR3 comprises 17 residues. V dropped 0 bases and J dropped 0 bases, with 14 bases sitting between them. Germline V gene sequence: CDR1 SGHRS, CDR2 YFSETQ. The CDR3 sequence: CASSLVPNTTSTDTQYF. The CDR3 bases are TGCGCCAGCAGCTTGGTCCCGAACACCACTAGCACAGATACGCAGTATTTT.

This clonotype was seen at least ten times. The chain has TRBV6-5 and TRBJ2-1; weak D call: TRBD2 (7 bases). The CDR3 has 17 amino acids. Trimming pared 6 bases from V and 8 bases from J, leaving 26 bases between. Germline assignment: CDR1 MNHEY and CDR2 SVGAGI. DNA of the CDR3: TGTGCCAGCAGAGTCTGGGGGGGCAGAAGAGGTAGGGATGAGCAGTTCTTC. Translated, it gives CASRVWGGRRGRDEQFF.

This clonotype was observed at least ten times. The chain has TRBV6-1 and TRBJ2-1; D assignment may be TRBD1 or TRBD2 (6 bases each). Germline V gene lookup returns CDR1 MNHNS and CDR2 SASEGT. The V and J ends lost 2 bases and 3 bases respectively, with 14 bases between them. This CDR3 has 16 residues. Here the CDR3 DNA reads TGTGCCAGCAGTGAATTTGGGGGGCGCGGCTACAATGAGCAGTTCTTC. This encodes CASSEFGGRGYNEQFF.

Concerning this clonotype: Lacking the conserved final phenylalanine or tryptophan, this CDR3 likely reflects a read error. The chain recombines TRBV10-3 with TRBJ2-7, with 9 bases matching TRBD1. J gave up 6 bases and V 3 bases, and 3 bases lay outside the gene matches. Germline CDR1 and CDR2: ENHRY and SYGVKD. This CDR3 is built from 13 residues. CDR3 coding DNA: TGTGCCATCAGTGAACAGGGGGCCTGCGAGCAGTACTTA. It specifies CAISEQGACEQYL.

In regard to this clonotype: The junction does not match germline at one end; this may be a read error. The CDR3 region has the DNA TGTGCCAGCAGCCTTATGGCGGGAGGATCGGGAGAGACCCAATACTTC. It encodes CASSLMAGGSGETQYF. V is TRBV7-9 and J is TRBJ2-5, with 8 bases matching TRBD2. In germline, CDR1 is SEHNR, CDR2 FQNEAQ (reference sequence). The CDR3 sequence is 16 residues long. The variable domain in full, with the rest retrieved from reference TRBV7-9 and TRBJ2-5, is DTGVSQNPRHKITKRGQNVTFRCDPISEHNRLYWYRQTLGQGPEFLTYFQNEAQLEKSRLLSDRFSAERPKGSFSTLEIQRTEQGDSAMYLCASSLMAGGSGETQYFGPGTRLLVL.